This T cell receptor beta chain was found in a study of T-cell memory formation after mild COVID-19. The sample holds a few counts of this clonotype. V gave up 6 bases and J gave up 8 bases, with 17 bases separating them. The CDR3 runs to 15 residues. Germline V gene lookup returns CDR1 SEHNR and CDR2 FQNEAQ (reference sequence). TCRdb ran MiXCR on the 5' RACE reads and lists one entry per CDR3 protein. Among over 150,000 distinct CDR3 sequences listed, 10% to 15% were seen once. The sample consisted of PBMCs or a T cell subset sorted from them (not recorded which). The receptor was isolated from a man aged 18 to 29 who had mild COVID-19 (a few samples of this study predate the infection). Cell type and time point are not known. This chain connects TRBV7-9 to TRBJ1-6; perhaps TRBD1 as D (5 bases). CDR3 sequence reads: CASSPHDSGDSPLHF. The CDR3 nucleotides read TGTGCCAGCAGTCCTCATGACAGTGGGGATTCACCCCTCCACTTT. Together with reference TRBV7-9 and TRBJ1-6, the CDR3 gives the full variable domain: DTGVSQNPRHKITKRGQNVTFRCDPISEHNRLYWYRQTLGQGPEFLTYFQNEAQLEKSRLLSDRFSAERPKGSFSTLEIQRTEQGDSAMYLCASSPHDSGDSPLHFGNGTRLTVT.